This T cell receptor (beta chain) was obtained from a study of beta chain features in type 1 diabetes. Regarding the study as a whole: In every one of the four CD4+ subsets, TCRB CDR3s were moderately but significantly shorter in Type 1 diabetes patients. Individuals with type 1 diabetes displayed fewer insertions and more deletions at VDJ junctions.

CDR3 length: 16 residues. Trimming at V came to 0 bases and at J to 1 base, leaving 5 bases not matched to a gene. CDR1 is LGHNA, CDR2 YSLEER, per germline. CD45RO/CCR7/CD25/CD127/CD95/CD27 separated CD4+ naive, central memory, regulatory and stem cell-like memory cells by sorting. Isolated RNA was reverse transcribed in full, so expressed TCRB transcripts were sequenced. Some clones are missing from TCRdb's copy, which holds only in-frame ones; the method was immunoSEQ multiplex PCR. The table has 330,000 or so clones, roughly 12% seen once. As to this clone: Its specificity is unknown.

The chain combines TRBV4-3 with TRBJ1-1; 7 nucleotides line up with TRBD1. Sequencing was done on a sample of naive CD4+ T cells from blood. This TCR came from a woman aged 18-29 years with type 1 diabetes. The CDR3 region has the DNA TGCGCCAGCAGCCAAGATACACAGGGGCCGAACACTGAAGCTTTCTTT. This encodes CASSQDTQGPNTEAFF.